This T cell receptor beta chain stems from a study of blood T cell repertoires in COVID-19. In the study overall: In each case, the material was cDNA or gDNA derived from T cells, B-cell-depleted T cells, or PBMCs.

Original data processing: Amplification with reference gene primers provided the estimates of nucleated cell counts. Method: immunoSEQ multiplex PCR; TCRdb's copy keeps in-frame clones and lacks some. The V and J calls and the clone size are those of that table, but D and trimming were determined from the DNA. The repertoire consists of under 300,000 clones, with 70% to 90% occurring once and the leading ten covering roughly 6.3%. Source material: peripheral blood. This TCR derives from a man in his sixties with acute or convalescent COVID-19.

CDR3: CAISEPGAGNTEAFF. In nucleotides, the CDR3 is TGTGCCATCAGTGAACCTGGGGCCGGCAACACTGAAGCTTTCTTT. This rearrangement joins TRBV10-3 to TRBJ1-1; D may be TRBD1 (5 bases). The V and J ends lost 3 bases and 2 bases respectively, with 13 bases between them. The CDR3 sequence is 15 residues long. CDR1 is ENHRY and CDR2 is SYGVKD in the germline V gene.